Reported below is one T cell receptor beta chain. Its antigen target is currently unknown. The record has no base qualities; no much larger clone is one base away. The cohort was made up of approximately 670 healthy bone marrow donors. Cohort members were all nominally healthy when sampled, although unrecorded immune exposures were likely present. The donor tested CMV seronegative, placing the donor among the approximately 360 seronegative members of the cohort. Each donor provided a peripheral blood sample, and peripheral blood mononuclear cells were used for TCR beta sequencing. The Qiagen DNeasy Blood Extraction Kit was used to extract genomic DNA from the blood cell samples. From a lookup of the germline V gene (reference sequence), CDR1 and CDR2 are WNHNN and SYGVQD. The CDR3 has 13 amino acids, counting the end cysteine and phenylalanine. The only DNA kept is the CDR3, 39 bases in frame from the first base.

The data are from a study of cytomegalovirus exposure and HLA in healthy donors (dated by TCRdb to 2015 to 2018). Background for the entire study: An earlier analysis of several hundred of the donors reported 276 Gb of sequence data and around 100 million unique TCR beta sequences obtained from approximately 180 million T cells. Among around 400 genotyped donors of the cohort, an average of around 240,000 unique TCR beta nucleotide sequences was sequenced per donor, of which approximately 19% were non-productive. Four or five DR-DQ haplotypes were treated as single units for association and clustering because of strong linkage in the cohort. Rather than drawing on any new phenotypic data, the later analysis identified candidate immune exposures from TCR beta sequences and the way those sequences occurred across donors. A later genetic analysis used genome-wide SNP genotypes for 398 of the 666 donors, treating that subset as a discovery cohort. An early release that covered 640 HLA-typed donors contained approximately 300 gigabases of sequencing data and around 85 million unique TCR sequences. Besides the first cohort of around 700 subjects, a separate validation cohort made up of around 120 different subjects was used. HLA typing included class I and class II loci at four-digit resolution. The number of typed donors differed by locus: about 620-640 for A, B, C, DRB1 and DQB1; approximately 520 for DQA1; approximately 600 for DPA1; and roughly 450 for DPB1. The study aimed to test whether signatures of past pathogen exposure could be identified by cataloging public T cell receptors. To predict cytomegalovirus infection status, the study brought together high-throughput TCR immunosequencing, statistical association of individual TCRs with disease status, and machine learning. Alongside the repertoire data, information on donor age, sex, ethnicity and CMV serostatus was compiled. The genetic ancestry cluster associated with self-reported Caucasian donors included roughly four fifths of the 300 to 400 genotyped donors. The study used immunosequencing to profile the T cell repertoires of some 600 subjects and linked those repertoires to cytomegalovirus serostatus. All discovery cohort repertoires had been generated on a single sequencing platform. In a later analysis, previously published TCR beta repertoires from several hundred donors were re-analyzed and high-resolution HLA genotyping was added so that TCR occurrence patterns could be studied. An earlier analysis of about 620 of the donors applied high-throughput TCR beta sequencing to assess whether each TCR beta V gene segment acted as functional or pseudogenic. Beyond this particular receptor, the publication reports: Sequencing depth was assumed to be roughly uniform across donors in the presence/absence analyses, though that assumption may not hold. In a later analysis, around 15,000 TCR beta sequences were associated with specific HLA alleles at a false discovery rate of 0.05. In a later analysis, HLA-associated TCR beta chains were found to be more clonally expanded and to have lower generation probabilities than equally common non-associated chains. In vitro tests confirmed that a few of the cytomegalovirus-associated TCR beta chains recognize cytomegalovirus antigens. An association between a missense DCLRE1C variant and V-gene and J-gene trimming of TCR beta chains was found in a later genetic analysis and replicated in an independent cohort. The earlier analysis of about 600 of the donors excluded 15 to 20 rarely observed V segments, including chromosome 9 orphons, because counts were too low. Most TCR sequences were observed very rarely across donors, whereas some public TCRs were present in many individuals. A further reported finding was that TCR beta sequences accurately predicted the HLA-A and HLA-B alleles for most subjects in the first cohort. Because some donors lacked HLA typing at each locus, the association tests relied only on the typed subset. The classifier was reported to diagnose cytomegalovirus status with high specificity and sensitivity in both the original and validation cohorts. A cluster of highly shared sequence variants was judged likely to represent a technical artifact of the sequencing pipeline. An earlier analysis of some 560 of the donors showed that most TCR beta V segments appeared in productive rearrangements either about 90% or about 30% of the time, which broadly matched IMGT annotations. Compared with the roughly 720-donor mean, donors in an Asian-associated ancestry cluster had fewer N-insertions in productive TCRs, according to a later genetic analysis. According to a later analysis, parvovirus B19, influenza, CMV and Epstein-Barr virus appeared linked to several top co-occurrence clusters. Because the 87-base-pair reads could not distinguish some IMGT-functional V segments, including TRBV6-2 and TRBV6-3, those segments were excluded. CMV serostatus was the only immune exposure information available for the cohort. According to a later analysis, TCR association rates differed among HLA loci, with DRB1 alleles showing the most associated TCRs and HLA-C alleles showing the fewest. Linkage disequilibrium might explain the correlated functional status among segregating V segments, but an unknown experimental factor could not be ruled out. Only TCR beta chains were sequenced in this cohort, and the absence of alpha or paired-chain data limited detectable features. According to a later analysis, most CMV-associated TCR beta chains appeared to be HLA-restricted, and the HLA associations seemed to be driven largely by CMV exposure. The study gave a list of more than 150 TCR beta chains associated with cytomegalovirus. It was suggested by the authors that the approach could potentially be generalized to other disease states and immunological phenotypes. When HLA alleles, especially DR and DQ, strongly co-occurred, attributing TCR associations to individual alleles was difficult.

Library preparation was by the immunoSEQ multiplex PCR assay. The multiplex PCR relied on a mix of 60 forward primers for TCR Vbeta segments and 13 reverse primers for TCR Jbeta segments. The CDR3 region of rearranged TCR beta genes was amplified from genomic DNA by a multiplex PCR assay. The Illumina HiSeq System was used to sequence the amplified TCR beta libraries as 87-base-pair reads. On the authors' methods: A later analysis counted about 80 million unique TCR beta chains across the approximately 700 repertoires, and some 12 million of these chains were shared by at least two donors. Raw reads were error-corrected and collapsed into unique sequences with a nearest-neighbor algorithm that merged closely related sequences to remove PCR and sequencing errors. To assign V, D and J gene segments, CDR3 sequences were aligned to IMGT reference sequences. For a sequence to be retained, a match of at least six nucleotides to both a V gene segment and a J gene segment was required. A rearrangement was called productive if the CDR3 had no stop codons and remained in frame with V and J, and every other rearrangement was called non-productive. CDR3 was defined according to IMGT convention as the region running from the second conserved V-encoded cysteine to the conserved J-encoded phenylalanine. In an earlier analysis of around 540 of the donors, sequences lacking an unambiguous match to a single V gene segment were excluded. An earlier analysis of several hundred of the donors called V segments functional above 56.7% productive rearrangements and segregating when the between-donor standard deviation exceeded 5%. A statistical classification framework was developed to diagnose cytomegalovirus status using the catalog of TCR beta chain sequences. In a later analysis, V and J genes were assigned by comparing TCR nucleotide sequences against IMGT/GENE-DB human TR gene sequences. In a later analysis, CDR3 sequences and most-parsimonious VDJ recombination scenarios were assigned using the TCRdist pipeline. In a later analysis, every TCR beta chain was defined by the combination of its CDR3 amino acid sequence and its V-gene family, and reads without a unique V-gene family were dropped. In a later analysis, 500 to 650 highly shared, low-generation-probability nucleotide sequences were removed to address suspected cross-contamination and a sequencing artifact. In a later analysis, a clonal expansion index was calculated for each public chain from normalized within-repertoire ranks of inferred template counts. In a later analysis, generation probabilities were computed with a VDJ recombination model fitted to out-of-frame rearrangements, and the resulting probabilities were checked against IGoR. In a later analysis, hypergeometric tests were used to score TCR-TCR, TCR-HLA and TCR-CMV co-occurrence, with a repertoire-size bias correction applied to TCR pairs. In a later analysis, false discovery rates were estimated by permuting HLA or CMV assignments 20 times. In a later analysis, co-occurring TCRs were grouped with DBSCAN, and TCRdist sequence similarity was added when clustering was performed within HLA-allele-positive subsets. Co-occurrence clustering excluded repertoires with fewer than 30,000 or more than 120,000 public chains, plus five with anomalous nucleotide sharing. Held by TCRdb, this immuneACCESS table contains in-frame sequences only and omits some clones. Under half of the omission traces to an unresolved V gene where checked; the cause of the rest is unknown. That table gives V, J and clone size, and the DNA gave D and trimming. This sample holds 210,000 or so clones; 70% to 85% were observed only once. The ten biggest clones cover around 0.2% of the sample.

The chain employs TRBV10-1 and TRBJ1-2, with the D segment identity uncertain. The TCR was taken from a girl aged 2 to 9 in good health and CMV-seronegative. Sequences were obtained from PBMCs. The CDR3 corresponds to CVDQRQPNPGYTF. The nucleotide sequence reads TGCGTCGACCAGAGGCAGCCGAACCCTGGCTACACCTTC.